This T cell receptor beta chain was identified in a study of technical replicates of blood from a few donors. The data were produced by immunoSEQ multiplex PCR, yet TCRdb's version contains in-frame clones alone and is incomplete. Found here are around 50,000 clones, about 96% of them singletons; the top ten hold 0.35% to 0.45%. Germline values: CDR1 MNHNS, CDR2 SASEGT. This CDR3 region has 16 residues. As regards this clone: One end of the junction does not line up with germline, which may come from a read error.

Sequenced sample: T cells isolated from PBMCs. The chain employs TRBV6-1 and TRBJ1-5; D remains ambiguous. This sequence originates from a human donor in good health. CDR3 DNA: TGTGCCAGCACTGAAAGGTGGCAGGCCATAAATCAGCCCCAGCATTTT. As protein: CASTERWQAINQPQHF.